This T cell receptor (beta chain) was profiled in a study of T-cell memory formation after mild COVID-19. Overall study context: Among the donors, TCR clusters were largely specific to each donor. Study-wide findings and caveats: While clones contracting from day 15 to 85 were balanced between CD4 and CD8, later expanders leaned CD4+. Chiefly within CM and EM were the contracting CD4+ clones; CD8+ ones were within EMRA.

Per the germline V gene, CDR1 is SGHAT and CDR2 is FQNNGV. This CDR3 is built from 17 residues. V lost 2 bases, J lost 3 bases, and 6 bases stayed unmatched. TCRdb reanalysed the 5' RACE reads using MiXCR and keeps one entry per CDR3 protein. The sample records around 430,000 distinct CDR3 sequences, about 17% being singletons. Comments on this clonotype: Its antigen is unidentified.

The TCR originated in a man between 18 and 35 years old who had mild COVID-19 (a few samples of this study predate the infection). Cell type and time point are not known. Sequencing used PBMCs or a T cell subset sorted from them (not recorded which). J is TRBJ2-3 and V is TRBV11-2; 12 nucleotides match TRBD2. CDR3 in amino acids: CASSLSWLAGGTDTQYF. CDR3 sequence (DNA): TGTGCCAGCAGCTTATCATGGCTAGCGGGGGGGACAGATACGCAGTATTTT.